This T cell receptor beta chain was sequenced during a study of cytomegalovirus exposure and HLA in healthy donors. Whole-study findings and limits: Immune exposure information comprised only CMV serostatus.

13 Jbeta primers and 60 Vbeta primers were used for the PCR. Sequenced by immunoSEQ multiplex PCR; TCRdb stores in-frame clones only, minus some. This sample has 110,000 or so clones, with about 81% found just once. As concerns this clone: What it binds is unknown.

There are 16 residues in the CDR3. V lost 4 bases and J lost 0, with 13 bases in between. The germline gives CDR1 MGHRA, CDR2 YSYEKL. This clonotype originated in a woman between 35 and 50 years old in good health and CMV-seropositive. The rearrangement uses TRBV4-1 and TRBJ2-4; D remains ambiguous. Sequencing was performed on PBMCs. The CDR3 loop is CASSPTVVLAKNIQYF. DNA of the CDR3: TGCGCCAGCAGCCCAACAGTCGTGCTAGCCAAAAACATTCAGTACTTC.